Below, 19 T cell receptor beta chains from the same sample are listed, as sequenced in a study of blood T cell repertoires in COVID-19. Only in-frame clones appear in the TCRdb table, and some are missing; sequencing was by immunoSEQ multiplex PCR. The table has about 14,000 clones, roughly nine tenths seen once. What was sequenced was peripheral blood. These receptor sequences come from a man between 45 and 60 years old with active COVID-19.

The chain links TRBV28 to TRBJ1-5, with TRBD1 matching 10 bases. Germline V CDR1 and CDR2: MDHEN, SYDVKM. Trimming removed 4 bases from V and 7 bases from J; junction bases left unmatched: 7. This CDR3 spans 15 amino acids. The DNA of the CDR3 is TGTGCCAGCAGTTCCGGACAGGGGGGTATCCAGCCCCAGCATTTT. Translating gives CASSSGQGGIQPQHF.

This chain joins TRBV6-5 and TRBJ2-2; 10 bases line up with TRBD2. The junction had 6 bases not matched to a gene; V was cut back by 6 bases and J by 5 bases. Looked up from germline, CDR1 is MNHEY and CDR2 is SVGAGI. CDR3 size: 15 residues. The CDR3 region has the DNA TGTGCCAGCAGCGCGAGCGGGAGGGGAACCGGGGAGCTGTTTTTT. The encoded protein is CASSASGRGTGELFF.

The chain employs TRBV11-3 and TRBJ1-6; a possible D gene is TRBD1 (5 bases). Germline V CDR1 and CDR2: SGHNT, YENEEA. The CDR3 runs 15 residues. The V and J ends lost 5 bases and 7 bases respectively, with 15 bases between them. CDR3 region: CASSTSQGLNSPLHF. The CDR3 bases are TGTGCCAGCAGCACTAGCCAGGGTCTGAATTCACCCCTCCACTTT.

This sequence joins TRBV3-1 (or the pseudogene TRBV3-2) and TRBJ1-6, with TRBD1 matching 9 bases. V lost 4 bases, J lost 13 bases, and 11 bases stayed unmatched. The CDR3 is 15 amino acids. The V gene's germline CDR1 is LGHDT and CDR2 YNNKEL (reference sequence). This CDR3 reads CASSRKGQGTTPLHF. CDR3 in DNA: TGTGCCAGCAGCCGGAAGGGACAGGGTACGACGCCCCTCCACTTT.

The CDR3 DNA reads TGTGCCAGCACTCCCGGGACAGGGTACCAGCCCCAGCATTTT. It yields the protein CASTPGTGYQPQHF. The V and J genes are TRBV28 and TRBJ1-5; TRBD1 matches at 9 bases. Germline values: CDR1 MDHEN, CDR2 SYDVKM. There are 14 residues in the CDR3. The V gene end was trimmed by 7 bases and the J gene end by 7 bases; junction bases not matched to a gene: 8. Variable domain in full (rest from reference TRBV28 and TRBJ1-5): DVKVTQSSRYLVKRTGEKVFLECVQDMDHENMFWYRQDPGLGLRLIYFSYDVKMKEKGDIPEGYSVSREKKERFSLILESASTNQTSMYLCASTPGTGYQPQHFGDGTRLSIL.

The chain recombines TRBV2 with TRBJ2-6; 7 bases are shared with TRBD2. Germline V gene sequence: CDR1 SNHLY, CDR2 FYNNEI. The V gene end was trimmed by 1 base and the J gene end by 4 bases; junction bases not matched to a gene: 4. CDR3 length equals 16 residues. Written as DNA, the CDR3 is TGTGCCAGCAGTGAAGGGGAGGGTATGGGGGCCAACGTCCTGACTTTC. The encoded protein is CASSEGEGMGANVLTF.

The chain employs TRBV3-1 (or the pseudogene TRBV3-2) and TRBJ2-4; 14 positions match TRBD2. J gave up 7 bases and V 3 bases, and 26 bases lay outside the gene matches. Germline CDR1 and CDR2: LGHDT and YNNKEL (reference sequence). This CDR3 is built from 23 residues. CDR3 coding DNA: TGTGCCAGCAGCCAGCAGTTTATTCTCCCCCCAGGACTAGCGGGAGGCCTAGGTAACATTCAGTACTTC. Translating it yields CASSQQFILPPGLAGGLGNIQYF.

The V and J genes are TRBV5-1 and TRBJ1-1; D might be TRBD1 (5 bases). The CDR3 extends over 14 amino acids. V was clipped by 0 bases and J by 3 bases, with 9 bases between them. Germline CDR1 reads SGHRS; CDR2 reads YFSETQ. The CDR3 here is CASSLAGGYTEAFF. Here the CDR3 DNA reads TGCGCCAGCAGCTTGGCCGGGGGGTACACTGAAGCTTTCTTT.

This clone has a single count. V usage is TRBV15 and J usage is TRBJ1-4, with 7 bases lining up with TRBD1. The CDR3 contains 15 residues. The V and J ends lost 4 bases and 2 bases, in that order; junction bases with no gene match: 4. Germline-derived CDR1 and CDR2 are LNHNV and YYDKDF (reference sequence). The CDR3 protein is CATSKTRGTNEKLFF. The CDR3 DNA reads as TGTGCCACCAGCAAGACCAGGGGGACTAATGAAAAACTGTTTTTT.

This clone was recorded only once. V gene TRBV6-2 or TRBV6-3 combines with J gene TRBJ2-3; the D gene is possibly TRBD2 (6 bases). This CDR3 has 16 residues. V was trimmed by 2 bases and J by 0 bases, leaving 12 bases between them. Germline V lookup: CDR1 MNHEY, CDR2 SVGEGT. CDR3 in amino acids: CASSYVAGSSTDTQYF. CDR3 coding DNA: TGTGCCAGCAGTTACGTCGCGGGGTCTAGCACAGATACGCAGTATTTT.

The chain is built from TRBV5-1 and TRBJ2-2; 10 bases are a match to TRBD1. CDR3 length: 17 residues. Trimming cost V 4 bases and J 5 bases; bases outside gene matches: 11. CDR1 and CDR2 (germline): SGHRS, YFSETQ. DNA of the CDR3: TGCGCCAGCAGCCTCCGGACAGGGGGAAGTGGGACCGGGGAGCTGTTTTTT. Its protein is CASSLRTGGSGTGELFF.

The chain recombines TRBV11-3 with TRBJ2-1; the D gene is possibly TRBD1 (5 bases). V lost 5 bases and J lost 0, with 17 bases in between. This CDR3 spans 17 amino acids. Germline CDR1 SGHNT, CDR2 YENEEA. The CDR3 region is CASSPGIGASSYNEQFF. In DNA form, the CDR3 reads TGTGCCAGCAGCCCAGGGATAGGGGCCAGCTCCTACAATGAGCAGTTCTTC.

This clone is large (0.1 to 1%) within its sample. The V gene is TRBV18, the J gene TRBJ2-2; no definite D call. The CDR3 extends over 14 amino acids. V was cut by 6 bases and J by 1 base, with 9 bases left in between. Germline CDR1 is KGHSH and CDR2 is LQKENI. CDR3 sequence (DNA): TGTGCCAGCTCCCCAACGGGGAACACCGGGGAGCTGTTTTTT. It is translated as CASSPTGNTGELFF. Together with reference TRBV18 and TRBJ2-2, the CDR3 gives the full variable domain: NAGVMQNPRHLVRRRGQEARLRCSPMKGHSHVYWYRQLPEEGLKFMVYLQKENIIDESGMPKERFSAEFPKEGPSILRIQQVVRGDSAAYFCASSPTGNTGELFFGEGSRLTVL.

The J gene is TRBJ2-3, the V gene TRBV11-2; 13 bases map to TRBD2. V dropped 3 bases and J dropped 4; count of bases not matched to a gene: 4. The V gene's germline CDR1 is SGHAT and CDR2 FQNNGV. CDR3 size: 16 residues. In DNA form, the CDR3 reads TGTGCCAGCAGCTTTACTAGCGGGAGGGCCGCAGATACGCAGTATTTT. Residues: CASSFTSGRAADTQYF.

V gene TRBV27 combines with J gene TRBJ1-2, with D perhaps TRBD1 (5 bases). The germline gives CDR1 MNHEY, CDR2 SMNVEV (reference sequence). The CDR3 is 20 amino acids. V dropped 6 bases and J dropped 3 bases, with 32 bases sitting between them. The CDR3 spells CASSPNRNGGVVSLDYGYTF. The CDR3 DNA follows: TGTGCCAGCAGCCCAAACCGCAATGGGGGGGTTGTTTCATTGGACTATGGCTACACCTTC.

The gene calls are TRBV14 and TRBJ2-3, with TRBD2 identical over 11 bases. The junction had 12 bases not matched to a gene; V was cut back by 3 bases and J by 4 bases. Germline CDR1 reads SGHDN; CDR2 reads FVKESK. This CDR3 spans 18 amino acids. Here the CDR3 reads CASSHIITSGSGPDTQYF. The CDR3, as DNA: TGTGCCAGCAGCCACATCATAACTAGCGGGAGCGGCCCAGATACGCAGTATTTT.

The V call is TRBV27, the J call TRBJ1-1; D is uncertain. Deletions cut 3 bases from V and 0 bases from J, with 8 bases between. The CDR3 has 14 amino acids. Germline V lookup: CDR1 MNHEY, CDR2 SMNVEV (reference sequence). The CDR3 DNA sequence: TGTGCCAGCAGTTTTAACAGCCTGAACACTGAAGCTTTCTTT. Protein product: CASSFNSLNTEAFF.

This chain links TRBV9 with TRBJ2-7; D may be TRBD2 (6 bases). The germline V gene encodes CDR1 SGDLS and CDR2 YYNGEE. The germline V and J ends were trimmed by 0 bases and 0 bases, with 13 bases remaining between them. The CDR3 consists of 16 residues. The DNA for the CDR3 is TGTGCCAGCAGCGTAGGAGATAGCGGCCTCTCCTACGAGCAGTACTTC. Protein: CASSVGDSGLSYEQYF.

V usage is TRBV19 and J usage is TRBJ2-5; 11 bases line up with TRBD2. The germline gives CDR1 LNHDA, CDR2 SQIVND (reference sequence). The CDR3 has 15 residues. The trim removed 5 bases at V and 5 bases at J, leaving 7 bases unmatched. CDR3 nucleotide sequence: TGTGCCAGTAGTGTCGGACTAGCGGGCGGGGAGACCCAGTACTTC. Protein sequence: CASSVGLAGGETQYF.